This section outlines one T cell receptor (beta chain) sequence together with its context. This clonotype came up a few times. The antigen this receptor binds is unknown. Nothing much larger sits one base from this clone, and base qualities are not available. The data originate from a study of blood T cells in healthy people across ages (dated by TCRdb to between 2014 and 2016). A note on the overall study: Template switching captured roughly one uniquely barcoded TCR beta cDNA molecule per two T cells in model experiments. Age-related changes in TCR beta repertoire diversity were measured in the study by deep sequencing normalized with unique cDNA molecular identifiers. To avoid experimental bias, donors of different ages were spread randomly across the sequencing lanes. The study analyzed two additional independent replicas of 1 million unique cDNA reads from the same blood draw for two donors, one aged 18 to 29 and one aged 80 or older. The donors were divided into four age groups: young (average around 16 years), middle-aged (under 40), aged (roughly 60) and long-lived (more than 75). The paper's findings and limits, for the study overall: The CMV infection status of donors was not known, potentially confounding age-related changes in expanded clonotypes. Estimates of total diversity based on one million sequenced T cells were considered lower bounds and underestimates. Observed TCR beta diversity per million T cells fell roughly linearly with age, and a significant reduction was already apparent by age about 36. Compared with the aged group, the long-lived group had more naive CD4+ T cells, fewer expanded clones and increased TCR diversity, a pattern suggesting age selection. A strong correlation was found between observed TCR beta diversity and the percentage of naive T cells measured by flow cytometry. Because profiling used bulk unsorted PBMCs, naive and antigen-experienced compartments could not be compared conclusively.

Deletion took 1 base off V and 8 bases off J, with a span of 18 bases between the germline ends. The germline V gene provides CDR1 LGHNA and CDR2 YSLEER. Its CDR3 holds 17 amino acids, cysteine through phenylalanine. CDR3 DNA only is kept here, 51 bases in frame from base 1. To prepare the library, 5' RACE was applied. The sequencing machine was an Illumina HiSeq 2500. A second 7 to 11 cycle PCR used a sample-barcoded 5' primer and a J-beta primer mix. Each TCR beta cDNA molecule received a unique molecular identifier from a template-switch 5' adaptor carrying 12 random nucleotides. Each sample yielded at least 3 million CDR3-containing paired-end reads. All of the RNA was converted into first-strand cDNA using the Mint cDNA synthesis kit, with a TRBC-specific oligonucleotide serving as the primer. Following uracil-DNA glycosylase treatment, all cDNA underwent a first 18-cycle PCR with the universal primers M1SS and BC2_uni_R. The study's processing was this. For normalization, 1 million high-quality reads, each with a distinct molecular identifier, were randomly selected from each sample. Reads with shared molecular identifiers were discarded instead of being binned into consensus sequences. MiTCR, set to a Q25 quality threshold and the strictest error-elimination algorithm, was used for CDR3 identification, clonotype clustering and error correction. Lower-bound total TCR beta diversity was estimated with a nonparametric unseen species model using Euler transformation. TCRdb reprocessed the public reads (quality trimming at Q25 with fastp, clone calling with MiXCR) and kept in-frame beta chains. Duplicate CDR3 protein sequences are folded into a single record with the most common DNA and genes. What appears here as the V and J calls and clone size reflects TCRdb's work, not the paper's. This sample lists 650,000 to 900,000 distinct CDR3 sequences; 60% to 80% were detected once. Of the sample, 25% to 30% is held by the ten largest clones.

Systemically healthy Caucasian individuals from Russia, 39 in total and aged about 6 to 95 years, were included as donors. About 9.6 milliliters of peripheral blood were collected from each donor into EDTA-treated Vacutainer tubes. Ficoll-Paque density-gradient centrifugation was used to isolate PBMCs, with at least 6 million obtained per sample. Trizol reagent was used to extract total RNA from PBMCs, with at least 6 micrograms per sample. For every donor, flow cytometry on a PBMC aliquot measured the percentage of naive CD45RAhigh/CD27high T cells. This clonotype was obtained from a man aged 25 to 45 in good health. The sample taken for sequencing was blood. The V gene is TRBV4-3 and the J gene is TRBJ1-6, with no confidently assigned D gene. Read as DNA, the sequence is TGCGCCAGCAGCCAAGCCCGGTACCGCGAGTTGGATTCACCCCTCCACTTT. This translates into CASSQARYRELDSPLHF.